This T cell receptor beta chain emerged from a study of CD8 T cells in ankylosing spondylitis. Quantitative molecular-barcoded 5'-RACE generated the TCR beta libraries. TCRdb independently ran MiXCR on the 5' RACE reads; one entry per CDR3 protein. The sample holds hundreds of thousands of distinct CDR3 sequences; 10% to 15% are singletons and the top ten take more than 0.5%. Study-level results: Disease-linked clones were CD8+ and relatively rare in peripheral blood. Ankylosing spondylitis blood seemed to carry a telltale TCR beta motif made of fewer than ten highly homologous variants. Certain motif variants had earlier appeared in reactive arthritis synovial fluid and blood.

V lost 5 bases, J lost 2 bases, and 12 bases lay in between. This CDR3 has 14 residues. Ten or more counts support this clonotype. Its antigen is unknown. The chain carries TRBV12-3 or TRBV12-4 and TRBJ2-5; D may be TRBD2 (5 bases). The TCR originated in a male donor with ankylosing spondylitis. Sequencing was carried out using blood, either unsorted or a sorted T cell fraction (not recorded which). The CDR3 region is CASSPRGLQETQYF. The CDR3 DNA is TGTGCCAGCAGTCCCCGCGGGCTTCAAGAGACCCAGTACTTC.